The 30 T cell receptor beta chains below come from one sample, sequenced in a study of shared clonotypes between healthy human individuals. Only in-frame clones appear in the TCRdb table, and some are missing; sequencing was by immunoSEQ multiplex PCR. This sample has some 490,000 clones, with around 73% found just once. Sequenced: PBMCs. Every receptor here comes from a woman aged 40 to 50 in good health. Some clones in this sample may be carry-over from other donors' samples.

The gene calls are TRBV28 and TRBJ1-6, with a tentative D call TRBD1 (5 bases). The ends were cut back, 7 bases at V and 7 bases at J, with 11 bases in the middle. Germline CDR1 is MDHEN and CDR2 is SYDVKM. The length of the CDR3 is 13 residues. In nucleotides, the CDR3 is TGTGCCAGCAAGAGGGACCCAAATTCACCCCTCCACTTT. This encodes CASKRDPNSPLHF.

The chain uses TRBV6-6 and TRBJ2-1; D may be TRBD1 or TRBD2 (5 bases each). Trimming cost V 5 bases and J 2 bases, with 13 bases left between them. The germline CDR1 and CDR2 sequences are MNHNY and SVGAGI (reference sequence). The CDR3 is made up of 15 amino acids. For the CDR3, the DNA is TGTGCCAGCAGTCCCCGGGACCAGACCTACAATGAGCAGTTCTTC. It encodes CASSPRDQTYNEQFF.

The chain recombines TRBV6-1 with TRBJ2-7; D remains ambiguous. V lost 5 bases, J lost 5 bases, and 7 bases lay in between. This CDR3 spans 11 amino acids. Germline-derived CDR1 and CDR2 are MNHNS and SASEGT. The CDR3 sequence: CASSFLDEQYF. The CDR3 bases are TGTGCCAGCAGTTTCCTAGACGAGCAGTACTTC.

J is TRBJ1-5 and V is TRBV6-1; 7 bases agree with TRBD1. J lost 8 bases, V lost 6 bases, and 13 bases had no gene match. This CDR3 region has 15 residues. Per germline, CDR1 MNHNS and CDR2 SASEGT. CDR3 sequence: CASSPLTGDTKPQHF. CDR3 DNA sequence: TGTGCCAGCAGCCCTCTAACAGGGGATACAAAGCCCCAGCATTTT.

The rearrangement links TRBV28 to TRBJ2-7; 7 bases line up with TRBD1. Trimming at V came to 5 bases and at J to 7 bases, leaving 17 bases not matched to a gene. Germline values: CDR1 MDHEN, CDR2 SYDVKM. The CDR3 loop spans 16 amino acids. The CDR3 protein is CASSLPGTDALWEQYF. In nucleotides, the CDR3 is TGTGCCAGCAGTCTCCCCGGGACAGACGCGCTCTGGGAGCAGTACTTC.

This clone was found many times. CDR3 amino acids: CASRTTGANSPLHF. The CDR3 nucleotides read TGTGCCAGCAGGACGACCGGGGCCAATTCACCCCTCCACTTT. This chain links TRBV28 with TRBJ1-6; D is perhaps TRBD1 (5 bases). V was cut by 6 bases and J by 7 bases, with 13 bases left in between. The CDR3 is 14 residues long. Germline V gene sequence: CDR1 MDHEN, CDR2 SYDVKM.

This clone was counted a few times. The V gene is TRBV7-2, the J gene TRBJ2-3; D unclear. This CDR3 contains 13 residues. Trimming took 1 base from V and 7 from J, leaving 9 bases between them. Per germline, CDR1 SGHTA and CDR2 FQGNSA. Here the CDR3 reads CASSLVYSHTQYF. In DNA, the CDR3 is TGTGCCAGCAGCTTAGTGTACTCACATACGCAGTATTTT.

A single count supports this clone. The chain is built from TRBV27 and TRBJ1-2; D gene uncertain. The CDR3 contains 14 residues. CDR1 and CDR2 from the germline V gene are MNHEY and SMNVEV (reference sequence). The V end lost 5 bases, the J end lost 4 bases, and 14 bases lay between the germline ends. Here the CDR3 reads CASSLGGGLYGYTF. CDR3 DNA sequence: TGTGCCAGCAGTCTGGGTGGCGGACTCTATGGCTACACCTTC.

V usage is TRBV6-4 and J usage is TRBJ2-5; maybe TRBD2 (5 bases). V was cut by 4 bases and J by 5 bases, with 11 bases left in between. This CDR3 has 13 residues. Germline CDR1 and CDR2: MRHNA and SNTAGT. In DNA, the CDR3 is TGTGCCAGCAGTGGGACTCCTGGTGAGACCCAGTACTTC. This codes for CASSGTPGETQYF.

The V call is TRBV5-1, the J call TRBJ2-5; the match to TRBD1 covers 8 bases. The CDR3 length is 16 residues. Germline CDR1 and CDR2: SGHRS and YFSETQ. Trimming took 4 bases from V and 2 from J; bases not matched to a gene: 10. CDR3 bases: TGCGCCAGCAGCCGGAACCGACAGGGGTTTCAAGAGACCCAGTACTTC. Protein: CASSRNRQGFQETQYF. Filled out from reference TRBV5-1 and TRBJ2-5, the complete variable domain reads KAGVTQTPRYLIKTRGQQVTLSCSPISGHRSVSWYQQTPGQGLQFLFEYFSETQRNKGNFPGRFSGRQFSNSRSEMNVSTLELGDSALYLCASSRNRQGFQETQYFGPGTRLLVL.

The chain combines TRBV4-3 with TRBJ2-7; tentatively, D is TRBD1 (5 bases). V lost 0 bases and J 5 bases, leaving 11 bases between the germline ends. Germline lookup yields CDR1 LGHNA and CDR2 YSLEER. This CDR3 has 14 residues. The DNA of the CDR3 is TGCGCCAGCAGCCAAGATCTGCGGACAAACGAGCAGTACTTC. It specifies CASSQDLRTNEQYF.

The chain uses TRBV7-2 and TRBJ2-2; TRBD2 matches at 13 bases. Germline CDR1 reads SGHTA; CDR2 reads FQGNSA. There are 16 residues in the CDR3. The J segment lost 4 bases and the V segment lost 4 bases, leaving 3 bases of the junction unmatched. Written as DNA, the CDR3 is TGTGCCAGCAGCTCCCGGACTAGCGGGAGCACCGGGGAGCTGTTTTTT. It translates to CASSSRTSGSTGELFF. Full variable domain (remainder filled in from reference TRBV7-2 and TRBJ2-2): GAGVSQSPSNKVTEKGKDVELRCDPISGHTALYWYRQSLGQGLEFLIYFQGNSAPDKSGLPSDRFSAERTGGSVSTLTIQRTQQEDSAVYLCASSSRTSGSTGELFFGEGSRLTVL.

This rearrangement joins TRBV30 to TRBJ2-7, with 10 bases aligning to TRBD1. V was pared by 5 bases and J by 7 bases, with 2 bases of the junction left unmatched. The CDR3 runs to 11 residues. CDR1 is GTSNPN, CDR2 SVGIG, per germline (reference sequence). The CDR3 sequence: CAWGTGVEQYF. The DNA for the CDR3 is TGTGCCTGGGGGACAGGGGTGGAGCAGTACTTC.

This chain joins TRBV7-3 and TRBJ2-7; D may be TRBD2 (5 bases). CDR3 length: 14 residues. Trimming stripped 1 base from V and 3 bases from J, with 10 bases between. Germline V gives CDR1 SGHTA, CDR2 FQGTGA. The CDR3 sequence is CASSLMAGSYEQYF. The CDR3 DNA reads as TGTGCCAGCAGCTTAATGGCTGGGAGCTACGAGCAGTACTTC.

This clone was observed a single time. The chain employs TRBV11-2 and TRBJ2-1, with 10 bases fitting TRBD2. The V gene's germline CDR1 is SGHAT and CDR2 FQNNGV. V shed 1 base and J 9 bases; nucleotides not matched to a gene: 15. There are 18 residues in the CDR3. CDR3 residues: CASSLGASGSTSGGEQFF. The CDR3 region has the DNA TGTGCCAGCAGCTTAGGAGCTAGCGGGAGTACTTCGGGAGGTGAGCAGTTCTTC.

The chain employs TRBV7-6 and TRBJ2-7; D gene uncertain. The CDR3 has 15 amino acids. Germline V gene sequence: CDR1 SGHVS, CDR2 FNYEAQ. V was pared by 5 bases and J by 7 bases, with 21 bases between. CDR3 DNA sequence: TGTGCCAGCAGCCAAGCGACGGGCTCCATTGGGGAGCAGTACTTC. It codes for CASSQATGSIGEQYF.

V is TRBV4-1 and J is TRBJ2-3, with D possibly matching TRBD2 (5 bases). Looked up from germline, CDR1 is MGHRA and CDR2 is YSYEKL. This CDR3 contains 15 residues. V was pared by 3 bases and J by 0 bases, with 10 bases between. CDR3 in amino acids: CASSHGLPSTDTQYF. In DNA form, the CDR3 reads TGCGCCAGCAGCCATGGACTGCCGAGCACAGATACGCAGTATTTT.

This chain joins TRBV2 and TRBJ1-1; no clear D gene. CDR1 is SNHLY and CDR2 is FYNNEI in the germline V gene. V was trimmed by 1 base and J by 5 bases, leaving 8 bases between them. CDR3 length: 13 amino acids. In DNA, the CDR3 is TGTGCCAGCAGTGAAGATCGGGAGACTGAAGCTTTCTTT. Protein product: CASSEDRETEAFF.

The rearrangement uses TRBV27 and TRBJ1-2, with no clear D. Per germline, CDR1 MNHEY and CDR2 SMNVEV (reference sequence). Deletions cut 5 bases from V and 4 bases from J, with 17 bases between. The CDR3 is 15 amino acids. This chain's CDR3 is CASSEQRRSSYGYTF. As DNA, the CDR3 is TGTGCCAGCAGTGAGCAGAGGAGGTCGAGCTATGGCTACACCTTC.

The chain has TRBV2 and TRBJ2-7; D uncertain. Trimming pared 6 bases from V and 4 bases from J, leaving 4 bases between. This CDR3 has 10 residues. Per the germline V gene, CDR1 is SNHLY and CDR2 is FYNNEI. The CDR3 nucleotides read TGTGCCAGCAGCCTATACGAGCAGTACTTC. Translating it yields CASSLYEQYF.

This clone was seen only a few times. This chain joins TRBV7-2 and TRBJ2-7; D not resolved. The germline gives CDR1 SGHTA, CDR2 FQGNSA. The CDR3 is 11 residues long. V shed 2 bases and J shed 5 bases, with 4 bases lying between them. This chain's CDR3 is CASSLIHEQYF. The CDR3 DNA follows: TGTGCCAGCAGCTTAATACACGAGCAGTACTTC.

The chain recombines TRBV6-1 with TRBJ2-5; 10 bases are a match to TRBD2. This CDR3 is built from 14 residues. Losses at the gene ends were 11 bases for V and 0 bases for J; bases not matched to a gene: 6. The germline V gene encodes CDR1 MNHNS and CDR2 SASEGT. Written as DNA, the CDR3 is TGTGCCGGAGCGGGAGGGCGATACCAAGAGACCCAGTACTTC. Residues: CAGAGGRYQETQYF.

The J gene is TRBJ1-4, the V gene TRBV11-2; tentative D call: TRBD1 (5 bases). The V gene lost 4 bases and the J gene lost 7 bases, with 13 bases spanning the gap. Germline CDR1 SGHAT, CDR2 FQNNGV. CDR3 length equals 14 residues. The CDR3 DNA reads TGTGCCAGCAGCTCCCAGACGGGACGTGAAAAACTGTTTTTT. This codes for CASSSQTGREKLFF.

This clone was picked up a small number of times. CDR3 nucleotides: TGTGCCAGTAGTCGGGAAGCTGCAACTAATGAAAAACTGTTTTTT. Encoded protein: CASSREAATNEKLFF. This sequence joins TRBV19 and TRBJ1-4; D unclear. Trimming pared 5 bases from V and 0 bases from J, leaving 10 bases between. CDR1 is LNHDA and CDR2 is SQIVND in the germline V gene (reference sequence). The CDR3 is 15 amino acids.

Written as DNA, the CDR3 is TGTGCCAGCAGTGACGAACACGCCTCGTCTGGAAACACCATATATTTT. It translates to CASSDEHASSGNTIYF. The genes are TRBV2 and TRBJ1-3; D is uncertain. Germline V gives CDR1 SNHLY, CDR2 FYNNEI. The CDR3 covers 16 residues. Trimming took off 3 bases at V and 1 base at J, with 13 bases between the two ends.

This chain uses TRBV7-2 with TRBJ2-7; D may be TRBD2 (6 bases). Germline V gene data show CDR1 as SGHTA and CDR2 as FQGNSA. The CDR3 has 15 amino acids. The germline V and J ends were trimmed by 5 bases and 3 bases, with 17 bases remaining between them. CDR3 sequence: CASSPQWGGGYEQYF. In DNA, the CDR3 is TGTGCCAGCAGCCCCCAATGGGGAGGTGGCTACGAGCAGTACTTC.

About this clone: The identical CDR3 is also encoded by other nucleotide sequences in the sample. The CDR3 nucleotides are TGTGCCAGCAGCCTAGGAGAGACCCAGTACTTC. Protein: CASSLGETQYF. The gene calls are TRBV27 and TRBJ2-5; D remains unclear. V lost 6 bases and J lost 4, with 6 bases in between. Germline values: CDR1 MNHEY, CDR2 SMNVEV (reference sequence). CDR3 length: 11 amino acids.

CDR3 protein: CASTKGEKLFF. The CDR3 DNA is TGTGCCAGCACCAAGGGGGAAAAACTGTTTTTT. The chain links TRBV21-1 to TRBJ1-4. TRBV21-1 is flagged as a pseudogene. This CDR3 is 11 amino acids long.

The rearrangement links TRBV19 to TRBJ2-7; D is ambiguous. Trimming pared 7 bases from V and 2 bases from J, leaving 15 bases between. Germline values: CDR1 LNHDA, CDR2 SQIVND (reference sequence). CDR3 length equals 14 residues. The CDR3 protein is CASKLGRDTYEQYF. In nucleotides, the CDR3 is TGTGCCAGTAAATTGGGAAGGGATACCTACGAGCAGTACTTC.

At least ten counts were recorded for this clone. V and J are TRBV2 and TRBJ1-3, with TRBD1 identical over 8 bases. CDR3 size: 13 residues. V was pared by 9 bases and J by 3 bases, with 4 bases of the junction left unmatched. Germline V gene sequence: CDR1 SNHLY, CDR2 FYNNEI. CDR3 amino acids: CARRQGLGNTIYF. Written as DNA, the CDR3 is TGTGCCAGGAGACAGGGGCTTGGAAACACCATATATTTT.